These 29 T cell receptor beta chains were sequenced from one sample in a study of T-cell reconstitution after alpha-beta-depleted transplantation in children. A library of TCRbeta sequences, prepared with unique molecular identifiers, was generated. TCRdb used MiXCR to reprocess the PCR reads, holding one entry per CDR3 protein. The sample contains about 640,000 distinct CDR3 sequences, roughly 15% of which appear only once. The material was PBMCs from the stem cell graft donor, obtained from the stem cell graft. All receptors derive from a human donor who donated a stem cell graft to a child with acute myeloid leukemia.

This clonotype was seen at least ten times. The chain has TRBV20-1 and TRBJ1-5; D is unclear. Trimming cost V 0 bases and J 4 bases, with 10 bases left between them. From germline, CDR1 is DFQATT and CDR2 SNEGSKA (reference sequence). This CDR3 has 14 amino acids. CDR3 nucleotides: TGCAGTGCTAGAGATCCTACAGCGAATCAGCCCCAGCATTTT. Protein sequence: CSARDPTANQPQHF.

This clonotype was seen a few times. The chain carries TRBV11-3 and TRBJ2-7, with D hard to call. This CDR3 region has 13 residues. CDR1 and CDR2 (germline): SGHNT, YENEEA. Deletions cut 4 bases from V and 5 bases from J, with 12 bases between. DNA of the CDR3: TGTGCCAGCAGCTCACGGTGGGTTAACGAGCAGTACTTC. This encodes CASSSRWVNEQYF.

With respect to this clonotype: Given a much more abundant clone one base away, this may be a read error. This chain links TRBV27 with TRBJ1-1; weak D call: TRBD1 (5 bases). Germline CDR1 is MNHEY and CDR2 is SMNVEV (reference sequence). V lost 8 bases, J lost 11 bases, and 15 bases lay in between. The CDR3 loop spans 11 amino acids. The CDR3 reads CASHRGVDAFF. CDR3 DNA sequence: TGTGCCAGCCATCGAGGGGTTGACGCTTTCTTT.

Note on this clonotype: A much bigger clone sits one base away, suggesting this may be a read error. The chain joins TRBV20-1 to TRBJ1-5; D is uncertain. Germline V gene data show CDR1 as DFQATT and CDR2 as SNEGSKA (reference sequence). This CDR3 is built from 16 residues. The DNA of the CDR3 is TGCAGTGGTAGAGATACCCTAGGGCAGCCAAATCAGCCCCAGCATTTT. Translated: CSGRDTLGQPNQPQHF.

This clonotype came up a few times. The chain employs TRBV7-9 and TRBJ2-3, with 7 bases lining up with TRBD1. Germline CDR1 and CDR2: SEHNR and FQNEAQ (reference sequence). V was clipped by 5 bases and J by 13 bases; unmatched bases: 9. The CDR3 has 12 amino acids. The CDR3 sequence is CASSPVTGKEYF. As DNA, the CDR3 is TGTGCCAGCAGCCCGGTGACAGGGAAGGAGTATTTT. Looking up the rest from reference TRBV7-9 and TRBJ2-3 gives the full variable domain: DTGVSQNPRHKITKRGQNVTFRCDPISEHNRLYWYRQTLGQGPEFLTYFQNEAQLEKSRLLSDRFSAERPKGSFSTLEIQRTEQGDSAMYLCASSPVTGKEYFGPGTRLTVL.

This clonotype was observed a handful of times. CDR3: CSARETGRSYEQYF. DNA for the CDR3: TGCAGTGCTAGAGAGACAGGGCGTTCCTACGAGCAGTACTTC. This chain uses TRBV20-1 with TRBJ2-7, with 7 nucleotides matching TRBD1. The CDR3 covers 14 residues. V was pared by 0 bases and J by 1 base, with 3 bases of the junction left unmatched. Germline values: CDR1 DFQATT, CDR2 SNEGSKA (reference sequence).

With regard to this clonotype: A much larger clone differs by one base, so this may be a read error. The chain employs TRBV6-5 and TRBJ2-2; D gene unclear. The germline gives CDR1 MNHEY, CDR2 SVGAGI. The CDR3 is 14 amino acids. CDR3 protein: CTSSYTTGPGELFF. In DNA, the CDR3 is TGTACCAGCAGTTACACTACGGGCCCCGGGGAGCTGTTTTTT.

This clonotype was counted ten times or more. This rearrangement joins TRBV20-1 to TRBJ1-2; 10 bases map to TRBD1. Trimming at V came to 3 bases and at J to 3 bases, leaving 4 bases not matched to a gene. This CDR3 contains 14 residues. The germline gives CDR1 DFQATT, CDR2 SNEGSKA (reference sequence). The CDR3 DNA sequence: TGCAGTGCTAGGGAGGACAGGGGGGACTATGGCTACACCTTC. Translating it yields CSAREDRGDYGYTF.

The chain employs TRBV6-2 or TRBV6-3 and TRBJ1-4; perhaps TRBD1 as D (6 bases). CDR1 is MNHEY and CDR2 is SVGEGT in the germline V gene. V was pared by 2 bases and J by 8 bases, with 12 bases between. CDR3 length equals 14 residues. The CDR3 spells CASSYRAGAEKLFF. CDR3 bases: TGTGCCAGCAGTTACAGGGCAGGGGCCGAAAAACTGTTTTTT.

This clonotype has a count of ten or more. V is TRBV20-1 and J is TRBJ2-7, with D unresolved. The CDR3 extends over 12 amino acids. V lost 3 bases and J lost 3, with 9 bases in between. Per the germline V gene, CDR1 is DFQATT and CDR2 is SNEGSKA (reference sequence). Here the CDR3 reads CSARRQNYEQYF. The CDR3 DNA sequence: TGCAGTGCTAGGAGGCAAAACTACGAGCAGTACTTC.

This clonotype appeared a few times. Written as DNA, the CDR3 is TGTGCCAGCAGTGCGAGCCTCGAGGTCACTGAAGCTTTCTTT. Its protein product is CASSASLEVTEAFF. The chain has TRBV25-1 and TRBJ1-1; no firm D call. V gave up 4 bases and J gave up 4 bases, with 13 bases separating them. CDR1 and CDR2 (germline): MGHDK, SYGVNS. The CDR3 is 14 amino acids.

The rearrangement links TRBV5-6 to TRBJ2-1, with D possibly matching TRBD1 (7 bases). CDR1 is SGHDT, CDR2 YYEEEE, per germline. The CDR3 consists of 16 residues. Trimming cost V 3 bases and J 4 bases, with 17 bases left between them. The CDR3, as DNA: TGTGCCAGCAGCTGGCTAGACAGGGAGGTTTACAATGAGCAGTTCTTC. It codes for CASSWLDREVYNEQFF.

The rearrangement joins TRBV5-1 to TRBJ2-7; 7 bases line up with TRBD1. Unmatched junction bases numbered 6, after V lost 4 bases and J lost 5 bases. The CDR3 runs 13 residues. Looked up from germline, CDR1 is SGHRS and CDR2 is YFSETQ. The CDR3 loop reads CASSVMTGNEQYF. The CDR3 nucleotides are TGCGCCAGCAGCGTTATGACAGGGAACGAGCAGTACTTC.

The chain links TRBV20-1 to TRBJ1-1, with D possibly matching TRBD1 (6 bases). Trimming shortened V by 4 bases and J by 1 base, and 16 bases separated the two germline ends. Germline V CDR1 and CDR2: DFQATT, SNEGSKA (reference sequence). The CDR3 is 15 amino acids. CDR3 protein: CSAIRVTGPNTEAFF. The CDR3 DNA reads as TGCAGTGCTATTAGGGTCACAGGGCCGAACACTGAAGCTTTCTTT.

The V and J genes are TRBV6-2 or TRBV6-3 and TRBJ2-1; 10 positions match TRBD2. The V segment lost 7 bases and the J segment 6 bases; nucleotides outside the gene matches: 9. The CDR3 runs 15 residues. Germline assignment: CDR1 MNHEY and CDR2 SVGEGT. CDR3 amino acids: CASTPRAGGSNEQFF. In nucleotides, the CDR3 is TGTGCCAGCACCCCAAGAGCGGGGGGGTCCAATGAGCAGTTCTTC.

This clonotype has a count of ten or more. The rearrangement uses TRBV10-3 and TRBJ2-7; no clear D gene. Germline V gives CDR1 ENHRY, CDR2 SYGVKD. Trimming left V 0 bases short and J 6 bases short, with 6 bases between. CDR3 size: 12 residues. DNA for the CDR3: TGTGCCATCAGTGAGTCGGGTGGCGAGCAGTACGTC. As protein: CAISESGGEQYV.

A few counts support this clonotype. V usage is TRBV12-3 or TRBV12-4 and J usage is TRBJ1-2, with D possibly TRBD1 on 6 matching bases. Trimming took off 3 bases at V and 8 bases at J, with 19 bases between the two ends. The CDR3 has 15 amino acids. CDR3 nucleotides: TGTGCCAGCAGTTTTCAGGAGGACAGTAGTCCAGGCTACACCTTC. It codes for CASSFQEDSSPGYTF.

This sequence joins TRBV20-1 and TRBJ2-3, with D possibly TRBD1 on 6 matching bases. CDR3 length: 15 residues. V lost 2 bases to trimming and J lost 1 base, with 13 bases between them. Per germline, CDR1 DFQATT and CDR2 SNEGSKA (reference sequence). CDR3 region: CSARPLRGGTDTQYF. CDR3 in DNA: TGCAGTGCTAGACCCCTCAGGGGAGGCACAGATACGCAGTATTTT.

This clonotype was observed many times. This chain joins TRBV20-1 and TRBJ2-5, with D perhaps assigned TRBD1 or TRBD2 (5 bases each). This CDR3 comprises 15 residues. Germline V gene lookup returns CDR1 DFQATT and CDR2 SNEGSKA (reference sequence). The V end was cut by 5 bases, the J end by 0 bases, with 16 bases between. DNA for the CDR3: TGCAGTGCTGGACTTTACAGGTGGTACCAAGAGACCCAGTACTTC. Protein sequence: CSAGLYRWYQETQYF.

This clonotype appeared many times. This rearrangement joins TRBV12-3 or TRBV12-4 to TRBJ2-5; TRBD1 agrees at 9 bases. J lost 4 bases, V lost 6 bases, and 9 bases had no gene match. The CDR3 totals 15 residues. CDR3: CASSPVRQGGETQYF. The CDR3 DNA follows: TGTGCCAGCAGCCCAGTTCGACAGGGGGGAGAGACCCAGTACTTC.

This clonotype was observed at least ten times. The V gene is TRBV10-3, the J gene TRBJ2-2, with unresolved D. The CDR3 runs to 16 residues. Looked up from germline, CDR1 is ENHRY and CDR2 is SYGVKD. Trimming took off 8 bases at V and 0 bases at J, with 16 bases between the two ends. CDR3 nucleotides: TGTGCCATCCGACGTAAGACCGCCGCGAACACCGGGGAGCTGTTTTTT. As protein: CAIRRKTAANTGELFF.

This clonotype was found many times. The chain is built from TRBV24-1 and TRBJ2-5; 9 nucleotides align to TRBD1. CDR3 size: 15 residues. Looked up from germline, CDR1 is KGHDR and CDR2 is SFDVKD. The trim removed 9 bases at V and 2 bases at J, leaving 9 bases unmatched. Here the CDR3 DNA reads TGTGCCACCGGCGTTTACAGGGGGCTTCAAGAGACCCAGTACTTC. It is translated as CATGVYRGLQETQYF.

The V call is TRBV5-6, the J call TRBJ2-1; D unclear. From germline, CDR1 is SGHDT and CDR2 YYEEEE. V was clipped by 4 bases and J by 8 bases, with 16 bases between them. This CDR3 has 14 amino acids. The CDR3 bases are TGTGCCAGCAGCCCCCGGCTCAGGTGGCATGAGCAGTTCTTC. Encoded protein: CASSPRLRWHEQFF.

At least ten counts were recorded for this clonotype. V is TRBV4-3 and J is TRBJ1-2; 11 nucleotides align to TRBD1. The germline gives CDR1 LGHNA, CDR2 YSLEER. With V trimmed by 4 bases and J by 7 bases, 5 bases remained unmatched. The length of the CDR3 is 14 residues. CDR3: CASSPDRGRSGYTF. DNA of the CDR3: TGCGCCAGCAGCCCGGACAGGGGGCGGAGTGGCTACACCTTC.

This chain joins TRBV10-2 and TRBJ1-6; D perhaps matches TRBD1 (5 bases). V gave up 6 bases and J gave up 10 bases, with 16 bases separating them. The V gene's germline CDR1 is WSHSY and CDR2 SAAADI. The CDR3 is 14 residues long. CDR3 coding DNA: TGCGCCAGCAGCCCCGAGGAGGGGATCTCACCCCTCCACTTT. This translates into CASSPEEGISPLHF.

This clonotype was counted ten times or more. CDR3 amino acids: CASSYAGSETQYF. For the CDR3, the DNA is TGTGCCAGCAGTTACGCAGGCAGCGAGACCCAGTACTTC. The chain joins TRBV6-5 to TRBJ2-5; D is unclear. The CDR3 is 13 amino acids. Germline V CDR1 and CDR2: MNHEY, SVGAGI. Trimming left V 2 bases short and J 5 bases short, with 9 bases between.

The sample holds many counts of this clonotype. The chain combines TRBV9 with TRBJ2-3; 11 bases fit TRBD2. This CDR3 has 20 residues. Germline lookup yields CDR1 SGDLS and CDR2 YYNGEE. Trimming removed 0 bases from V and 2 bases from J; junction bases left unmatched: 14. The CDR3 here is CASSVEPGMTSGAPTDTQYF. In nucleotides, the CDR3 is TGTGCCAGCAGCGTAGAGCCCGGGATGACTAGCGGGGCACCCACAGATACGCAGTATTTT.

To note about this clonotype: A clone one base away is much larger, so this may be a read error. This chain links TRBV20-1 with TRBJ1-1, with TRBD1 as a possible D gene (6 bases). V dropped 2 bases and J dropped 2 bases, with 18 bases sitting between them. Per the germline V gene, CDR1 is DFQATT and CDR2 is SNEGSKA (reference sequence). The CDR3 contains 16 residues. The CDR3 DNA follows: TGCAGTGCTAGATCTGAGAGGGGGGCTATAAACACTGAAGCTTTCTTT. It encodes CSARSERGAINTEAFF.

J is TRBJ2-7 and V is TRBV20-1, with 7 positions matching TRBD1. Per germline, CDR1 DFQATT and CDR2 SNEGSKA (reference sequence). CDR3 size: 16 residues. V dropped 4 bases and J dropped 5; count of bases not matched to a gene: 17. CDR3 loop: CSAIQTGTVGFHEQYV. CDR3 nucleotide sequence: TGCAGTGCTATCCAAACCGGGACAGTCGGATTCCACGAGCAGTACGTC.